This T cell receptor beta chain was obtained from a study of blood T cell repertoires in COVID-19. Study-level information: In each case, the material was cDNA or gDNA derived from T cells, B-cell-depleted T cells, or PBMCs.

The V end lost 2 bases, the J end lost 7 bases, and 15 bases lay between the germline ends. This CDR3 has 15 residues. Per germline, CDR1 KGHSH and CDR2 LQKENI. The assay was immunoSEQ multiplex PCR, and TCRdb's table has in-frame clones only and misses some. Of 150,000 to 200,000 clones in the sample, just under 80% were seen once. The chain has TRBV18 and TRBJ1-3; D call uncertain. The receptor was isolated from a woman older than 75 with active or convalescent COVID-19. Sequencing was performed on peripheral blood. The CDR3 DNA follows: TGTGCCAGCTCACCAAGCGGGGATTGGAGGAACACCATATATTTT. Protein: CASSPSGDWRNTIYF.